Listed below are T cell receptor beta chains from one sample, sequenced in a study of blood T cell repertoires in COVID-19. This table comes from immunoSEQ multiplex PCR, and its TCRdb copy is limited to in-frame clones, with some not included. The sample contains some 200,000 clones, roughly 87% of which appear only once. What was sequenced was peripheral blood. These receptor sequences come from a woman between 40 and 50 years old with acute or convalescent COVID-19. Each CDR3 is given with its conserved first and last residue. Each record gives: CDR3 protein, CDR3 DNA, J gene, V gene, clone size, D gene. D genes are given only for firm matches. A row's size may be missing; if present it is once, few, many or a size class.

CDR3 protein: CASSPPRLGEQFF
CDR3 DNA: TGCGCCAGCAGCCCACCTAGGCTTGGTGAGCAGTTCTTC
J gene: TRBJ2-1
V gene: TRBV5-1
clone size: .
D gene: .

CDR3 protein: CASRNGLVRVSGDTQYF
CDR3 DNA: TGTGCCAGCAGAAACGGACTAGTTCGGGTTTCGGGAGATACGCAGTATTTT
J gene: TRBJ2-3
V gene: TRBV28
clone size: .
D gene: TRBD2

CDR3 protein: CASSFLSATSTDTQYF
CDR3 DNA: TGTGCCAGCAGTTTCCTAAGCGCTACTAGCACAGATACGCAGTATTTT
J gene: TRBJ2-3
V gene: TRBV27
clone size: .
D gene: .

CDR3 protein: CASRDGHPGGNIQYF
CDR3 DNA: TGTGCCAGCAGGGACGGACACCCCGGGGGAAACATTCAGTACTTC
J gene: TRBJ2-4
V gene: TRBV28
clone size: .
D gene: .

CDR3 protein: CASSVVSGTTDTQYF
CDR3 DNA: TGTGCCAGCAGCGTAGTTAGCGGCACCACAGATACGCAGTATTTT
J gene: TRBJ2-3
V gene: TRBV9
clone size: .
D gene: .

CDR3 protein: CASSPTDPILNIPKDNGYTF
CDR3 DNA: TGTGCCAGCAGCCCTACGGACCCCATCCTAAACATTCCAAAGGACAATGGCTACACCTTC
J gene: TRBJ1-2
V gene: TRBV6-2/TRBV6-3
clone size: .
D gene: .

CDR3 protein: CASSLGGSNYGYTF
CDR3 DNA: TGTGCCAGCAGTTTAGGGGGCAGTAACTATGGCTACACCTTC
J gene: TRBJ1-2
V gene: TRBV28
clone size: .
D gene: .

CDR3 protein: CASRGTSGSSTGELFF
CDR3 DNA: TGTGCCAGCAGGGGGACTAGCGGGAGTTCTACCGGGGAGCTGTTTTTT
J gene: TRBJ2-2
V gene: TRBV11-3
clone size: .
D gene: TRBD2

CDR3 protein: CASSPVTGPNEQYF
CDR3 DNA: TGTGCCAGCTCACCGGTGACAGGGCCCAACGAGCAGTACTTC
J gene: TRBJ2-7
V gene: TRBV18
clone size: once
D gene: TRBD1

CDR3 protein: CASSPRLAGLPINEQFF
CDR3 DNA: TGTGCCAGCAGCCCTAGACTAGCGGGGCTCCCTATCAATGAGCAGTTCTTC
J gene: TRBJ2-1
V gene: TRBV7-9
clone size: once
D gene: TRBD2

CDR3 protein: CASSLRDSPRGGYTF
CDR3 DNA: TGTGCCAGCAGCCTCCGGGACTCTCCAAGGGGAGGCTACACCTTC
J gene: TRBJ1-2
V gene: TRBV7-8
clone size: .
D gene: .

CDR3 protein: CATSLDRLRGYTF
CDR3 DNA: TGTGCCACTTCGCTAGACAGGCTACGTGGCTACACCTTC
J gene: TRBJ1-2
V gene: TRBV6-4
clone size: .
D gene: .

CDR3 protein: CASLREPESPLHF
CDR3 DNA: TGTGCCAGTCTCCGGGAACCGGAGTCACCCCTCCACTTT
J gene: TRBJ1-6
V gene: TRBV2
clone size: few
D gene: .

CDR3 protein: CASSFGIEAGELFF
CDR3 DNA: TGTGCCAGCAGCTTCGGCATCGAGGCCGGGGAGCTGTTTTTT
J gene: TRBJ2-2
V gene: TRBV7-9
clone size: .
D gene: .

CDR3 protein: CASSRASQIETQYF
CDR3 DNA: TGTGCCAGCAGCCGTGCGAGCCAAATAGAGACCCAGTACTTC
J gene: TRBJ2-5
V gene: TRBV28
clone size: .
D gene: .

CDR3 protein: CASSPQGMGEQYF
CDR3 DNA: TGTGCCAGCAGCCCACAGGGTATGGGCGAGCAGTACTTC
J gene: TRBJ2-7
V gene: TRBV6-2/TRBV6-3
clone size: .
D gene: .

CDR3 protein: CASSGDRGMSYEQYF
CDR3 DNA: TGTGCCAGCAGCGGAGACAGGGGGATGTCCTACGAGCAGTACTTC
J gene: TRBJ2-7
V gene: TRBV7-8
clone size: .
D gene: TRBD1

CDR3 protein: CASRWTRNNEQFF
CDR3 DNA: TGTGCCAGCAGGTGGACTAGAAACAATGAGCAGTTCTTC
J gene: TRBJ2-1
V gene: TRBV6-6
clone size: .
D gene: TRBD2

CDR3 protein: CASSSLQGTGEAFF
CDR3 DNA: TGTGCCAGCAGTTCATTACAGGGAACCGGCGAGGCTTTCTTT
J gene: TRBJ1-1
V gene: TRBV6-1
clone size: .
D gene: .

CDR3 protein: CASSQKAGAYPYEQYF
CDR3 DNA: TGTGCCAGCAGCCAAAAAGCGGGAGCCTATCCTTACGAGCAGTACTTC
J gene: TRBJ2-7
V gene: TRBV7-2
clone size: .
D gene: TRBD2

CDR3 protein: CASGRTSTYEQFF
CDR3 DNA: TGCGCCAGCGGAAGGACTTCTACCTATGAGCAGTTCTTC
J gene: TRBJ2-1
V gene: TRBV5-1
clone size: .
D gene: .

CDR3 protein: CASSFGVAGDPDTQYF
CDR3 DNA: TGTGCCAGCAGTTTCGGGGTAGCGGGAGACCCAGATACGCAGTATTTT
J gene: TRBJ2-3
V gene: TRBV28
clone size: .
D gene: TRBD2

CDR3 protein: CASSVGPAGGSYNEQFF
CDR3 DNA: TGTGCCAGCAGCGTAGGTCCTGCGGGAGGGTCCTACAATGAGCAGTTCTTC
J gene: TRBJ2-1
V gene: TRBV9
clone size: .
D gene: TRBD2

CDR3 protein: CASSLLDRVGELFF
CDR3 DNA: TGTGCCAGCAGTTTACTGGACAGGGTCGGGGAGCTGTTTTTT
J gene: TRBJ2-2
V gene: TRBV28
clone size: .
D gene: TRBD1

CDR3 protein: CASNQITGGPHNEQFF
CDR3 DNA: TGTGCCAGCAACCAGATAACAGGGGGCCCTCACAATGAGCAGTTCTTC
J gene: TRBJ2-1
V gene: TRBV27
clone size: .
D gene: TRBD1

CDR3 protein: CASTPRGSYGYTF
CDR3 DNA: TGTGCCAGCACTCCCCGGGGATCCTATGGCTACACCTTC
J gene: TRBJ1-2
V gene: TRBV2
clone size: medium-sized
D gene: .

CDR3 protein: CASSGDWNTEAFF
CDR3 DNA: TGTGCCAGCAGTGGGGACTGGAACACTGAAGCTTTCTTT
J gene: TRBJ1-1
V gene: TRBV2
clone size: once
D gene: .

CDR3 protein: CASSFRGLETGELFF
CDR3 DNA: TGTGCCAGCAGTTTCAGGGGGCTAGAGACCGGGGAGCTGTTTTTT
J gene: TRBJ2-2
V gene: TRBV6-5
clone size: few
D gene: TRBD1

CDR3 protein: CASSPAASGGDTQYF
CDR3 DNA: TGTGCCAGCAGCCCAGCCGCTAGCGGGGGGGATACGCAGTATTTT
J gene: TRBJ2-3
V gene: TRBV5-4
clone size: .
D gene: TRBD2

CDR3 protein: CASTPIWGRGSHQPQHF
CDR3 DNA: TGTGCCAGCACTCCAATATGGGGGCGCGGAAGTCATCAGCCCCAGCATTTT
J gene: TRBJ1-5
V gene: TRBV2
clone size: .
D gene: .

CDR3 protein: CASSPLSNEQFF
CDR3 DNA: TGTGCCAGCAGTCCCCTCAGCAATGAGCAGTTCTTC
J gene: TRBJ2-1
V gene: TRBV6-2/TRBV6-3
clone size: .
D gene: .

CDR3 protein: CASSPSSARGTEAFF
CDR3 DNA: TGTGCCAGCTCACCAAGCTCGGCCCGCGGCACTGAAGCTTTCTTT
J gene: TRBJ1-1
V gene: TRBV18
clone size: .
D gene: .

CDR3 protein: CASSQSTTSSEQYF
CDR3 DNA: TGTGCCAGCAGTCAAAGTACCACTAGTTCCGAGCAGTACTTC
J gene: TRBJ2-7
V gene: TRBV7-9
clone size: few
D gene: .

CDR3 protein: CASRTGDGGQPQHF
CDR3 DNA: TGTGCCAGCAGGACAGGGGACGGGGGTCAGCCCCAGCATTTT
J gene: TRBJ1-5
V gene: TRBV6-5
clone size: .
D gene: TRBD1